One sample yielded the 19 T cell receptor beta chains listed below, sequenced in a study of technical replicates of blood from a few donors. Assay used: immunoSEQ multiplex PCR; TCRdb lists only in-frame clones, some missing. The table lists over 45,000 clones, approximately 90% of them singletons. Sequenced material: PBMCs. These receptors came from a human donor in good health. Some clones in this sample may be carry-over from other donors' samples.

The genes are TRBV6-6 and TRBJ2-3; TRBD2 is a possible D gene (6 bases). CDR1 MNHNY and CDR2 SVGAGI come from the germline V gene (reference sequence). The CDR3 runs 14 residues. The V end was cut by 6 bases, the J end by 0 bases, with 10 bases between. CDR3 in amino acids: CASRAGRSTDTQYF. For the CDR3, the DNA is TGTGCCAGCAGGGCGGGACGAAGCACAGATACGCAGTATTTT.

This chain joins TRBV19 and TRBJ2-3; 8 bases agree with TRBD2. The CDR3 covers 13 residues. Trimming took 4 bases from V and 6 from J; bases not matched to a gene: 3. Germline CDR1 is LNHDA and CDR2 is SQIVND (reference sequence). The CDR3 region is CASSRGLGDTQYF. The CDR3 DNA follows: TGTGCCAGTAGTAGGGGACTAGGGGATACGCAGTATTTT.

This clone appeared a single time. The J gene is TRBJ2-7, the V gene TRBV7-9; perhaps TRBD2 as D (6 bases). V lost 1 base and J 7 bases, leaving 8 bases between the germline ends. CDR3 length: 12 residues. CDR1 is SEHNR, CDR2 FQNEAQ, per germline (reference sequence). The CDR3 is CASSLGTNEQYF. CDR3 in DNA: TGTGCCAGCAGCTTAGGGACTAATGAGCAGTACTTC. The whole variable domain, remainder taken from reference TRBV7-9 and TRBJ2-7, is DTGVSQNPRHKITKRGQNVTFRCDPISEHNRLYWYRQTLGQGPEFLTYFQNEAQLEKSRLLSDRFSAERPKGSFSTLEIQRTEQGDSAMYLCASSLGTNEQYFGPGTRLTVT.

The rearrangement uses TRBV30 and TRBJ1-2; D uncertain. The ends were cut back, 0 bases at V and 0 bases at J, with 2 bases in the middle. The germline CDR1 and CDR2 sequences are GTSNPN and SVGIG (reference sequence). The CDR3 has 12 amino acids. CDR3 bases: TGTGCCTGGAGTGTCACTAACTATGGCTACACCTTC. This codes for CAWSVTNYGYTF.

V usage is TRBV11-2 and J usage is TRBJ2-3; a possible D gene is TRBD2 (6 bases). Per germline, CDR1 SGHAT and CDR2 FQNNGV. The ends were cut back, 6 bases at V and 3 bases at J, with 19 bases in the middle. The CDR3 extends over 16 amino acids. The CDR3 DNA follows: TGTGCCAGCAGGACTATCGTCGGGAGAAAAACAGATACGCAGTATTTT. This encodes CASRTIVGRKTDTQYF.

This clone was detected only once. The chain links TRBV9 to TRBJ2-5; D not resolved. Germline V lookup: CDR1 SGDLS, CDR2 YYNGEE. The CDR3 runs to 14 residues. The V gene lost 0 bases and the J gene lost 0 bases, with 6 bases spanning the gap. The CDR3 region is CASSVDSYQETQYF. The CDR3 DNA reads as TGTGCCAGCAGCGTAGATTCGTACCAAGAGACCCAGTACTTC.

This chain joins TRBV2 and TRBJ2-3; TRBD1 agrees at 7 bases. This CDR3 contains 13 residues. J lost 1 base, V lost 5 bases, and 0 bases had no gene match. Per the germline V gene, CDR1 is SNHLY and CDR2 is FYNNEI. CDR3: CASSTGGTDTQYF. For the CDR3, the DNA is TGTGCCAGCAGTACAGGGGGCACAGATACGCAGTATTTT.

This clone was observed a single time. This rearrangement joins TRBV10-3 to TRBJ1-2; D may be TRBD1 (5 bases). CDR3 length equals 13 residues. Germline loops: CDR1 ENHRY, CDR2 SYGVKD. The V end was cut by 7 bases, the J end by 6 bases, with 15 bases between. This chain's CDR3 is CAITGGEGNGYTF. The CDR3 DNA follows: TGTGCCATCACCGGGGGTGAGGGGAATGGCTACACCTTC.

This sequence joins TRBV6-1 and TRBJ2-7; D might be TRBD1 (5 bases). The CDR3 length is 13 residues. The germline CDR1 and CDR2 sequences are MNHNS and SASEGT. The germline V and J ends were trimmed by 3 bases and 4 bases, with 10 bases remaining between them. The DNA for the CDR3 is TGTGCCAGCAGTGACTTTCAGGGTTACGAGCAGTACTTC. This translates into CASSDFQGYEQYF.

This chain uses TRBV2 with TRBJ2-7; D unresolved. Trimming removed 6 bases at V and 6 bases at J, with 12 bases between. The CDR3 spans 12 residues. Germline CDR1 and CDR2: SNHLY and FYNNEI. The CDR3 bases are TGTGCCAGCAGCGTTCTAGTGCTCGAGCAGTACTTC. Translation gives CASSVLVLEQYF.

The chain has TRBV30 and TRBJ1-5; D possibly corresponds to TRBD1 (6 bases). The germline V gene encodes CDR1 GTSNPN and CDR2 SVGIG (reference sequence). V was clipped by 0 bases and J by 3 bases, with 12 bases between them. This CDR3 has 15 amino acids. CDR3 in amino acids: CAWSVLAGDNQPQHF. As DNA, the CDR3 is TGTGCCTGGAGTGTGCTGGCAGGGGACAATCAGCCCCAGCATTTT.

The chain carries TRBV19 and TRBJ2-7; 7 nucleotides line up with TRBD1. Germline assignment: CDR1 LNHDA and CDR2 SQIVND (reference sequence). The CDR3 has 13 residues. V lost 4 bases, J lost 5 bases, and 5 bases stayed unmatched. The CDR3 nucleotides are TGTGCCAGTAGTAAAACAGGGGCCCACGAGCAGTACTTC. Protein product: CASSKTGAHEQYF. The variable domain in full, with the rest retrieved from reference TRBV19 and TRBJ2-7, is DGGITQSPKYLFRKEGQNVTLSCEQNLNHDAMYWYRQDPGQGLRLIYYSQIVNDFQKGDIAEGYSVSREKKESFPLTVTSAQKNPTAFYLCASSKTGAHEQYFGPGTRLTVT.

This chain links TRBV25-1 with TRBJ2-7, with 9 positions matching TRBD2. Germline V gene sequence: CDR1 MGHDK, CDR2 SYGVNS. There are 14 residues in the CDR3. V trimming: 6 bases; J trimming: 0 bases; junction bases outside the gene matches: 3. The CDR3 DNA follows: TGTGCCAGCAGGAATAGCGGGAGCTCCTACGAGCAGTACTTC. It translates to CASRNSGSSYEQYF.

The V call is TRBV9, the J call TRBJ2-7, with a tentative D call TRBD1 (5 bases). Trimming removed 0 bases from V and 4 bases from J, with 11 bases in between. Germline V gives CDR1 SGDLS, CDR2 YYNGEE. The CDR3 loop spans 14 amino acids. The CDR3 reads CASSVDGQGYEQYF. For the CDR3, the DNA is TGTGCCAGCAGCGTAGATGGGCAGGGTTACGAGCAGTACTTC.

The rearrangement joins TRBV30 to TRBJ2-7, with 7 bases matching TRBD2. The length of the CDR3 is 14 residues. The V gene's germline CDR1 is GTSNPN and CDR2 SVGIG (reference sequence). The V segment lost 6 bases and the J segment 2 bases; nucleotides outside the gene matches: 10. The CDR3 sequence is CACRGDLETYEQYF. Here the CDR3 DNA reads TGTGCCTGCCGGGGGGACCTGGAAACCTACGAGCAGTACTTC.

In DNA form, the CDR3 reads TGTGCCAGCAGCCACCGGGCTAGCGGGGGTAGCTCCTACGAGCAGTACTTC. It yields the protein CASSHRASGGSSYEQYF. The chain joins TRBV11-3 to TRBJ2-7; TRBD2 aligns across 10 bases. With 5 bases clipped from V and 0 bases from J, the junction kept 10 bases outside the gene matches. Germline V gives CDR1 SGHNT, CDR2 YENEEA. The CDR3 is 17 residues long.

Here the CDR3 reads CASSVEDWRGTGELFF. DNA of the CDR3: TGTGCCAGCAGCGTAGAGGATTGGAGGGGCACCGGGGAGCTGTTTTTT. V is TRBV9 and J is TRBJ2-2; D is perhaps TRBD2 (6 bases). The ends were cut back, 0 bases at V and 4 bases at J, with 13 bases in the middle. Germline V gene lookup returns CDR1 SGDLS and CDR2 YYNGEE. The CDR3 is 16 amino acids.

The J gene is TRBJ2-3, the V gene TRBV9, with TRBD2 matching over 12 bases. Germline V gene data show CDR1 as SGDLS and CDR2 as YYNGEE. The CDR3 runs to 17 residues. The V and J ends lost 0 bases and 6 bases, in that order; junction bases with no gene match: 8. The CDR3 DNA is TGTGCCAGCAGCGTAGTGGGGGGGACTAGCGGGCCGGATACGCAGTATTTT. Amino acid sequence: CASSVVGGTSGPDTQYF.

This clone was counted a single time. The chain recombines TRBV4-3 with TRBJ2-7; 7 bases align to TRBD1. V lost 4 bases to trimming and J lost 0 bases; unmatched junction nucleotides: 6. The CDR3 runs 15 residues. Germline CDR1 LGHNA, CDR2 YSLEER. The CDR3 DNA reads TGCGCCAGCAGCCGCCTGAGGGACAGCTCCTACGAGCAGTACTTC. Protein: CASSRLRDSSYEQYF.